Following are 31 T cell receptor beta chains from one sample sequenced in a study of identical twins. In TCRdb, the 5' RACE reads were re-called with MiXCR into one record per CDR3 protein. The table lists about 890,000 distinct CDR3 sequences, more than 9% of them singletons. This same sample was also part of a study on yellow fever vaccine responses in identical twins.

The sequenced sample was PBMCs. These TCRs come from a woman younger than 30 in good health.

This clonotype was found many times. The rearrangement links TRBV9 to TRBJ1-3; no reliable D call. Looked up from germline, CDR1 is SGDLS and CDR2 is YYNGEE. The length of the CDR3 is 14 residues. V dropped 2 bases and J dropped 0 bases, with 6 bases sitting between them. CDR3: CASSVDLSGNTIYF. The CDR3, as DNA: TGTGCCAGCAGCGTGGACCTCTCTGGAAACACCATATATTTT.

Many counts were recorded for this clonotype. The chain recombines TRBV28 with TRBJ2-5; a possible D gene is TRBD1 (6 bases). The CDR3 is 15 residues long. Deletions cut 3 bases from V and 2 bases from J, with 13 bases between. Germline assignment: CDR1 MDHEN and CDR2 SYDVKM. The DNA for the CDR3 is TGTGCCAGCAGTTTTCGGGCAGGGGCTCAAGAGACCCAGTACTTC. It encodes CASSFRAGAQETQYF.

The rearrangement links TRBV12-3 or TRBV12-4 to TRBJ1-2; the D gene is possibly TRBD1 (5 bases). Between the trimmed V and J ends, which lost 0 bases and 0 bases, there was a span of 11 bases. There are 16 residues in the CDR3. The CDR3 coding sequence is TGTGCCAGCAGTTTAGCGCAGGGAATAGCTAACTATGGCTACACCTTC. Translating it yields CASSLAQGIANYGYTF.

This clonotype was seen a handful of times. The chain uses TRBV12-3 or TRBV12-4 and TRBJ2-2; D perhaps matches TRBD1 (6 bases). This CDR3 has 16 residues. Trimming took 5 bases from V and 0 from J, leaving 13 bases between them. This chain's CDR3 is CASSPPTGANTGELFF. CDR3 in DNA: TGTGCCAGCAGTCCACCGACAGGAGCGAACACCGGGGAGCTGTTTTTT.

This clonotype was seen at least ten times. This rearrangement joins TRBV3-1 to TRBJ2-1; possible D gene TRBD2, 6 bases. Germline CDR1 and CDR2: LGHDT and YNNKEL (reference sequence). The CDR3 length is 12 residues. The germline V and J ends were trimmed by 4 bases and 7 bases, with 8 bases remaining between them. The CDR3 sequence is CASSRGVNEQFF. In nucleotides, the CDR3 is TGTGCCAGCAGCCGGGGGGTTAATGAGCAGTTCTTC.

This clonotype was detected only a few times. The gene calls are TRBV19 and TRBJ2-5, with 7 bases lining up with TRBD1. V shed 5 bases, J shed 5 bases, and the junction held 8 bases outside the gene matches. Germline CDR1 LNHDA, CDR2 SQIVND (reference sequence). The CDR3 length is 14 residues. Written as DNA, the CDR3 is TGTGCCAGTAGTGTAAACAGGGGCCGTGAGACCCAGTACTTC. This codes for CASSVNRGRETQYF.

This clonotype came up a few times. The chain is built from TRBV5-8 and TRBJ2-1, with D maybe TRBD1 (6 bases). The length of the CDR3 is 10 residues. Per germline, CDR1 SGHTS and CDR2 YDEGEE. Trimming removed 5 bases at V and 16 bases at J, with 13 bases between. CDR3 DNA: TGTGCCAGCAGGTCAACAGGGTTCTTCTTC. Translation gives CASRSTGFFF.

This clonotype was observed many times. The rearrangement links TRBV12-3 or TRBV12-4 to TRBJ2-5, with D perhaps matching TRBD1 (6 bases). The CDR3 runs to 14 residues. The V end lost 3 bases, the J end lost 5 bases, and 13 bases lay between the germline ends. The CDR3 coding sequence is TGTGCCAGCAGTTTTAGGAGTGGGGGCGAGACCCAGTACTTC. Its protein product is CASSFRSGGETQYF.

There are a few counts of this clonotype. The junction does not match germline at one end; this may be a read error. The genes are TRBV5-1 and TRBJ1-5, with no clear D. The germline CDR1 and CDR2 sequences are SGHRS and YFSETQ. The length of the CDR3 is 14 residues. The CDR3, as DNA: TGCGCCAGCAGCTTGGAGTTTGGCAAGCAGCCCCAGCATTTT. It yields the protein CASSLEFGKQPQHF. Full variable domain (rest looked up from reference TRBV5-1 and TRBJ1-5): KAGVTQTPRYLIKTRGQQVTLSCSPISGHRSVSWYQQTPGQGLQFLFEYFSETQRNKGNFPGRFSGRQFSNSRSEMNVSTLELGDSALYLCASSLEFGKQPQHFGDGTRLSIL.

A few counts support this clonotype. V and J are TRBV7-9 and TRBJ2-1; 10 nucleotides match TRBD1. The CDR3 is 16 amino acids. V lost 5 bases to trimming and J lost 6 bases; unmatched junction nucleotides: 10. Germline loops: CDR1 SEHNR, CDR2 FQNEAQ (reference sequence). CDR3 sequence (DNA): TGTGCCAGCAGCCATCAGCGGGGGACAGGGGTCAATGAGCAGTTCTTC. It is translated as CASSHQRGTGVNEQFF.

This clonotype was counted between two and nine times. The chain carries TRBV7-6 and TRBJ1-6; D call uncertain. This CDR3 is 13 amino acids long. CDR1 is SGHVS and CDR2 is FNYEAQ in the germline V gene. Trimming cost V 5 bases and J 9 bases, with 11 bases left between them. The CDR3 bases are TGTGCCAGCAGCACCAACATGGTTTCACCCCTCCACTTT. Translating it yields CASSTNMVSPLHF.

This clonotype occurred a few times. The genes are TRBV15 and TRBJ2-1, with 9 bases aligning to TRBD2. Per the germline V gene, CDR1 is LNHNV and CDR2 is YYDKDF (reference sequence). This CDR3 contains 16 residues. The junction had 7 bases not matched to a gene; V was cut back by 4 bases and J by 3 bases. The CDR3 region is CATSILAGEGYNEQFF. As DNA, the CDR3 is TGTGCCACCAGCATCTTAGCGGGAGAAGGCTACAATGAGCAGTTCTTC.

The V and J genes are TRBV20-1 and TRBJ2-1; D might be TRBD1 or TRBD2, each matching 6 bases. CDR1 and CDR2 (germline): DFQATT, SNEGSKA (reference sequence). Deletions cut 0 bases from V and 8 bases from J, with 17 bases between. The CDR3 is 15 residues long. CDR3: CSARDLGGDWYEQFF. CDR3 DNA: TGCAGTGCTAGAGATCTGGGGGGCGATTGGTATGAGCAGTTCTTC.

There are a few counts of this clonotype. The chain carries TRBV20-1 and TRBJ2-3; 7 positions agree with TRBD2. Germline V CDR1 and CDR2: DFQATT, SNEGSKA (reference sequence). Germline trimming cut 3 bases from V and 2 bases from J; bases unmatched to any gene: 8. The CDR3 loop spans 15 amino acids. The CDR3 region has the DNA TGCAGTGCTAGGGCGCTAGCGGACACCACAGATACGCAGTATTTT. Protein: CSARALADTTDTQYF.

This clonotype was counted many times. This chain joins TRBV11-1 and TRBJ2-7, with D uncertain. The germline gives CDR1 SGHAT, CDR2 FQDESV (reference sequence). The germline V and J ends were trimmed by 5 bases and 3 bases, with 11 bases remaining between them. This CDR3 region has 13 residues. Here the CDR3 reads CASSPLSSYEQYF. The CDR3 bases are TGTGCCAGCAGCCCACTGTCGAGCTACGAGCAGTACTTC.

This clonotype was detected only a few times. The chain couples TRBV11-2 to TRBJ1-1, with D unclear. The V end lost 4 bases, the J end lost 5 bases, and 11 bases lay between the germline ends. The CDR3 has 13 amino acids. Germline lookup yields CDR1 SGHAT and CDR2 FQNNGV. This CDR3 is CASSSYLWTEAFF. CDR3 nucleotides: TGTGCCAGCAGCTCCTATCTTTGGACTGAAGCTTTCTTT.

This clonotype was recorded at least ten times. The chain employs TRBV10-3 and TRBJ1-1; D call uncertain. V was trimmed by 2 bases and J by 1 base, leaving 8 bases between them. Germline values: CDR1 ENHRY, CDR2 SYGVKD. This CDR3 has 14 residues. CDR3 amino acids: CAISEGRENTEAFF. CDR3 nucleotides: TGTGCCATCAGTGAGGGTCGAGAGAACACTGAAGCTTTCTTT.

This clonotype was counted only a few times. The V and J genes are TRBV24-1 and TRBJ2-3; 7 nucleotides line up with TRBD2. V lost 0 bases and J lost 4; bases outside the gene matches: 12. Germline V lookup: CDR1 KGHDR, CDR2 SFDVKD. The CDR3 contains 18 residues. The CDR3 coding sequence is TGTGCCACCAGTGATTTGGGTTCCGGCGGGAGAGGGGCAGATACGCAGTATTTT. Translating gives CATSDLGSGGRGADTQYF.

This clonotype occurred a few times. The V and J genes are TRBV9 and TRBJ1-2; D is undetermined. The germline gives CDR1 SGDLS, CDR2 YYNGEE. The CDR3 contains 14 residues. Between the trimmed V and J ends, which lost 0 bases and 1 base, there was a span of 7 bases. The CDR3 protein is CASSVGRLNYGYTF. The CDR3 region has the DNA TGTGCCAGCAGCGTAGGCCGCCTTAACTATGGCTACACCTTC.

This sequence joins TRBV2 and TRBJ2-3; 7 bases align to TRBD1. CDR3 size: 14 residues. Trimming cost V 7 bases and J 1 base; bases outside gene matches: 5. In germline, CDR1 is SNHLY, CDR2 FYNNEI. The CDR3 is CASNYRGGTDTQYF. The CDR3 DNA reads TGTGCCAGCAACTACAGGGGCGGCACAGATACGCAGTATTTT.

This clonotype has a handful of counts. The chain employs TRBV29-1 and TRBJ2-7; possible D gene TRBD1, 6 bases. The CDR3 sequence is 12 residues long. In germline, CDR1 is SQVTM, CDR2 ANQGSEA. V dropped 5 bases and J dropped 3 bases, with 11 bases sitting between them. The CDR3 bases are TGCAGCGTTCGGGGACAAAACTACGAGCAGTACGTC. Its protein is CSVRGQNYEQYV.

This clonotype was recorded a few times. This chain connects TRBV4-1 to TRBJ2-1, with 10 bases matching TRBD2. The CDR3 length is 15 residues. V lost 5 bases and J lost 10; bases outside the gene matches: 11. The V gene's germline CDR1 is MGHRA and CDR2 YSYEKL. The CDR3 loop reads CASSSLASGRYEQFF. As DNA, the CDR3 is TGCGCCAGCAGCTCCCTCGCTAGCGGGAGATACGAGCAGTTCTTC.

This chain joins TRBV20-1 and TRBJ2-1; the D gene is possibly TRBD2 (6 bases). V dropped 7 bases and J dropped 3 bases, with 13 bases sitting between them. The germline CDR1 and CDR2 sequences are DFQATT and SNEGSKA (reference sequence). This CDR3 has 13 amino acids. In DNA, the CDR3 is TGCAGTGTCAGACTAGGCCTCTACAATGAGCAGTTCTTC. This sequence encodes CSVRLGLYNEQFF.

The chain couples TRBV5-6 to TRBJ2-4; D possibly uses TRBD1 or TRBD2 (5 bases each). Germline assignment: CDR1 SGHDT and CDR2 YYEEEE. This CDR3 has 14 residues. V was shortened by 2 bases and J by 8 bases, with 14 bases between the two germline ends. CDR3 residues: CASSFRDAQDIQYF. The CDR3 bases are TGTGCCAGCAGCTTCCGGGACGCGCAGGACATTCAGTACTTC.

V is TRBV2 and J is TRBJ1-2; TRBD1 agrees at 7 bases. V was pared by 6 bases and J by 4 bases, with 8 bases of the junction left unmatched. CDR1 and CDR2 (germline): SNHLY, FYNNEI. CDR3 length equals 14 residues. CDR3 amino acids: CASSQGQDSYGYTF. The DNA for the CDR3 is TGTGCCAGCAGCCAAGGACAGGACTCCTATGGCTACACCTTC.

This clonotype was seen only a few times. V gene TRBV7-9 combines with J gene TRBJ2-1, with D maybe TRBD2 (7 bases). Looked up from germline, CDR1 is SEHNR and CDR2 is FQNEAQ (reference sequence). The CDR3 is made up of 16 amino acids. Between the trimmed V and J ends, which lost 7 bases and 0 bases, there was a span of 16 bases. CDR3 residues: CASILEGGYSYNEQFF. The CDR3, as DNA: TGTGCCAGCATCCTAGAGGGGGGGTACTCCTACAATGAGCAGTTCTTC. The full variable domain, in which reference TRBV7-9 and TRBJ2-1 provide the parts outside the CDR3, is DTGVSQNPRHKITKRGQNVTFRCDPISEHNRLYWYRQTLGQGPEFLTYFQNEAQLEKSRLLSDRFSAERPKGSFSTLEIQRTEQGDSAMYLCASILEGGYSYNEQFFGPGTRLTVL.

The chain joins TRBV29-1 to TRBJ2-1, with D possibly being TRBD1 or TRBD2 (5 bases each). Germline V gives CDR1 SQVTM, CDR2 ANQGSEA. The CDR3 spans 16 residues. V lost 4 bases to trimming and J lost 8 bases, with 24 bases between them. CDR3: CSVGDGVGSRSDEQFF. The CDR3 nucleotides are TGCAGCGTTGGGGACGGGGTTGGGTCTCGGTCGGATGAGCAGTTCTTC.

The V gene is TRBV6-5, the J gene TRBJ2-1, with D possibly matching TRBD1 (6 bases). This CDR3 has 14 amino acids. Trimming removed 0 bases from V and 6 bases from J, with 9 bases in between. From germline, CDR1 is MNHEY and CDR2 SVGAGI. The CDR3 loop reads CASSYSGQSNEQFF. In DNA form, the CDR3 reads TGTGCCAGCAGTTACTCAGGACAGTCCAATGAGCAGTTCTTC.

This chain uses TRBV7-9 with TRBJ2-7; a weak D match, TRBD2 (5 bases). The CDR3 is 14 amino acids. V lost 5 bases to trimming and J lost 3 bases, with 14 bases between them. The germline V gene has CDR1 SEHNR and CDR2 FQNEAQ (reference sequence). Written as DNA, the CDR3 is TGTGCCAGCAGCGCCGATGAGGGTAGCTACGAGCAGTACTTC. This encodes CASSADEGSYEQYF.

The genes are TRBV2 and TRBJ2-7; D remains unclear. This CDR3 comprises 13 residues. The V end lost 7 bases, the J end lost 5 bases, and 15 bases lay between the germline ends. Per germline, CDR1 SNHLY and CDR2 FYNNEI. In DNA, the CDR3 is TGTGCCAGCACGGCGGATACTTTGGACGAGCAGTACTTC. Translation: CASTADTLDEQYF.

This chain connects TRBV6-5 to TRBJ2-2; the match to TRBD2 covers 9 bases. This CDR3 comprises 18 residues. After removal of 4 bases from V and 3 bases from J, the junction contained 12 bases not matched to a gene. Germline V gene sequence: CDR1 MNHEY, CDR2 SVGAGI. DNA for the CDR3: TGTGCCAGCAGTTCTATTCGGGCTAGCGGGACCTACACCGGGGAGCTGTTTTTT. Its protein is CASSSIRASGTYTGELFF.